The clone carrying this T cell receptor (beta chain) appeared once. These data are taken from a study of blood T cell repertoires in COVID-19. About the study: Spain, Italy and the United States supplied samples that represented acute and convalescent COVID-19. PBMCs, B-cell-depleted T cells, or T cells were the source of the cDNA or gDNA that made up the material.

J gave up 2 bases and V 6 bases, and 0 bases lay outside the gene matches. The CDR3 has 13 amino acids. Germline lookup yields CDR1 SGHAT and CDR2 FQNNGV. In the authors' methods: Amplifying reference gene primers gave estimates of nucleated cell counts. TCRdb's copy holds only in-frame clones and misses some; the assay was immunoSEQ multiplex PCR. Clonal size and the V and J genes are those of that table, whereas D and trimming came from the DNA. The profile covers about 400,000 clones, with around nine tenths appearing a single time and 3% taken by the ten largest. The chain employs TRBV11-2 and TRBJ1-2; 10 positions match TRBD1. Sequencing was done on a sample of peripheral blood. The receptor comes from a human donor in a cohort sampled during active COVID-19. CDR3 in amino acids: CASRGQGNYGYTF. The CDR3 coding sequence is TGTGCCAGCAGGGGACAGGGGAACTATGGCTACACCTTC.